Given below is one T cell receptor beta chain in context. Its antigen remains unknown. The source of the sample is a study of shared clonotypes between healthy human individuals. The assay was carried out at the deep level. Each subset's genomic DNA was split evenly across several immunoSEQ plates. Repertoires were generated with immunoSEQ multiplex PCR, while TCRdb's copy carries only in-frame clones and drops some. The repertoire consists of roughly 890,000 clones, with more than 85% occurring once and the leading ten covering more than 20%. In the naive CD8 group, cells lacked CD45RO and were positively selected for CCR7, so terminally differentiated effector memory CD45RA+ cells were left out. HIV-negative, healthy adults without recent acute infections or vaccinations were the donors. Trimming shortened V by 4 bases and J by 3 bases, and 13 bases separated the two germline ends. The germline CDR1 and CDR2 sequences are SGHVS and FQNEAQ. The CDR3 totals 14 residues.

Study-level results: Naive subsets generally exceeded memory subsets in estimated richness.

The chain uses TRBV7-8 and TRBJ2-7; a weak D match, TRBD2 (5 bases). Specimen: naive CD8+ T cells sorted from blood. This TCR came from a young man in good health. In DNA form, the CDR3 reads TGTGCCAGCAGCTCTACGACGGGGATCTACGAGCAGTACTTC. It is translated as CASSSTTGIYEQYF. Full variable domain (remainder filled in from reference TRBV7-8 and TRBJ2-7): GAGVSQSPRYKVAKRGQDVALRCDPISGHVSLFWYQQALGQGPEFLTYFQNEAQLDKSGLPSDRFFAERPEGSVSTLKIQRTQQEDSAVYLCASSSTTGIYEQYFGPGTRLTVT.